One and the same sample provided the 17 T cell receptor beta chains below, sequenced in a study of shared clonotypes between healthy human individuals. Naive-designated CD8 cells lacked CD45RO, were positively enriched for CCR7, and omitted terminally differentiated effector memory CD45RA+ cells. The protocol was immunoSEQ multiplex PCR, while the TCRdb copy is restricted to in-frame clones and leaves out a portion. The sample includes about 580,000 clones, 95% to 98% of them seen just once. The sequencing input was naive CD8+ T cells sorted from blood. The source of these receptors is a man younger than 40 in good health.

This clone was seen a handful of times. The CDR3 reads CASSKQGLNNEQFF. CDR3 nucleotide sequence: TGCGCCAGCAGCAAACAGGGGCTGAACAATGAGCAGTTCTTC. V and J are TRBV5-1 and TRBJ2-1, with 7 bases identical to TRBD1. CDR1 and CDR2 (germline): SGHRS, YFSETQ. The junction had 6 bases not matched to a gene; V was cut back by 4 bases and J by 5 bases. The CDR3 runs 14 residues.

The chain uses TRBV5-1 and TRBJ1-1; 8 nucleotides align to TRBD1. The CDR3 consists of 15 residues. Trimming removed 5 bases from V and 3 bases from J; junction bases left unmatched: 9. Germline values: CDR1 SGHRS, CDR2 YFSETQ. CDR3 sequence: CASSSPTGEDTEAFF. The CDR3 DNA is TGCGCCAGCAGTTCTCCGACAGGGGAGGACACTGAAGCTTTCTTT.

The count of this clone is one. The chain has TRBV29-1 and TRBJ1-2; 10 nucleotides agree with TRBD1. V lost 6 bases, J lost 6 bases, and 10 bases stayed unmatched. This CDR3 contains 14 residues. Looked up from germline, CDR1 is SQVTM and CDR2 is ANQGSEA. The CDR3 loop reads CSVESGQGIHGYTF. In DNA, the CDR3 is TGCAGCGTAGAATCGGGACAGGGGATACATGGCTACACCTTC.

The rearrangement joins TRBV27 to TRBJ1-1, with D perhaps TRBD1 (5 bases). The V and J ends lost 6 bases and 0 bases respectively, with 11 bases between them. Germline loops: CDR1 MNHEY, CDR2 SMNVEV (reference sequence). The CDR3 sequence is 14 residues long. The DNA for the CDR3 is TGTGCCAGCAGATGGGGACGGATGAACACTGAAGCTTTCTTT. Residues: CASRWGRMNTEAFF.

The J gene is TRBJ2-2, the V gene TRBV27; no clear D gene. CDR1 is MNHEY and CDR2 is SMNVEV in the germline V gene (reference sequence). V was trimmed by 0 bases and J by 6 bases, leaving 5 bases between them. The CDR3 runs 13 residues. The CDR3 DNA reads TGTGCCAGCAGTTTATCGTCCGCCGGGGAGCTGTTTTTT. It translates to CASSLSSAGELFF.

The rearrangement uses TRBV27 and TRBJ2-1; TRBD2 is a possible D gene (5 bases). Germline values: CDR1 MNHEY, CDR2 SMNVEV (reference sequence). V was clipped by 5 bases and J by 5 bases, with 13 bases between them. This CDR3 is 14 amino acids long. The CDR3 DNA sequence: TGTGCCAGCAGTCCTCTCGGACTCGACAATGAGCAGTTCTTC. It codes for CASSPLGLDNEQFF.

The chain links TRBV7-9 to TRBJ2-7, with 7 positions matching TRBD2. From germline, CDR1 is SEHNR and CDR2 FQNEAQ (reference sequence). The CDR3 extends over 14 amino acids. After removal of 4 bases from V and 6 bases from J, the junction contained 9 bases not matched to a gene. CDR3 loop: CASSSSTSAGEQYF. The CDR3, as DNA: TGTGCCAGCAGCTCATCTACTAGCGCGGGCGAGCAGTACTTC.

CDR3 protein: CASSGQLARGEQYF. The CDR3 DNA follows: TGTGCCAGCAGTGGACAATTAGCCCGAGGCGAGCAGTACTTC. The rearrangement uses TRBV6-1 and TRBJ2-7; D gene ambiguous. The CDR3 is made up of 14 amino acids. V shed 4 bases and J shed 6 bases, with 16 bases lying between them. Per germline, CDR1 MNHNS and CDR2 SASEGT.

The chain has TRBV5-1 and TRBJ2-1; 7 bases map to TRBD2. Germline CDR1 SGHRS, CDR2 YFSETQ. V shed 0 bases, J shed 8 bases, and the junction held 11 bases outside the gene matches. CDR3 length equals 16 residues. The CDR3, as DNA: TGCGCCAGCAGCTTGGCCCACGCGGGAGCGGGGTATGAGCAGTTCTTC. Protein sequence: CASSLAHAGAGYEQFF.

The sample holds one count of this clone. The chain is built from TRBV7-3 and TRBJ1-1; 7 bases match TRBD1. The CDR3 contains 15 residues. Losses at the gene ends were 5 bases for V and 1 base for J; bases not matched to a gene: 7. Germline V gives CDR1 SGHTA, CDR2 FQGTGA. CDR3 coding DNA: TGTGCCAGCAGCCCGTCGACAGGGTGGAACACTGAAGCTTTCTTT. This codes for CASSPSTGWNTEAFF.

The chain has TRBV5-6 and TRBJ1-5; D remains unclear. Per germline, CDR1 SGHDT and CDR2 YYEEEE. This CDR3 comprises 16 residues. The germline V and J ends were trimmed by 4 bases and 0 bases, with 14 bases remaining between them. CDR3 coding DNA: TGTGCCAGCAGCCACGGACCGAGATATAGCAATCAGCCCCAGCATTTT. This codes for CASSHGPRYSNQPQHF.

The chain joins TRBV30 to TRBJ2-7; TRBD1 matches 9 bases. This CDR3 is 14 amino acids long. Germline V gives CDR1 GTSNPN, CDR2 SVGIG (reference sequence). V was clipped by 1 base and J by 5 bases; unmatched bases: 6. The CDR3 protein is CAWSGGTGRNEQYF. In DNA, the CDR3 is TGTGCCTGGAGTGGGGGGACAGGGCGGAACGAGCAGTACTTC.

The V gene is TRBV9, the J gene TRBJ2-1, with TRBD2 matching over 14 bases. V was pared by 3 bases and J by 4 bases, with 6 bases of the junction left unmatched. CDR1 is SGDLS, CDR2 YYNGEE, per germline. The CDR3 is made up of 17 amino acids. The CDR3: CASSAGTSGGKYNEQFF. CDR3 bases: TGTGCCAGCAGCGCAGGGACTAGCGGGGGAAAATACAATGAGCAGTTCTTC.

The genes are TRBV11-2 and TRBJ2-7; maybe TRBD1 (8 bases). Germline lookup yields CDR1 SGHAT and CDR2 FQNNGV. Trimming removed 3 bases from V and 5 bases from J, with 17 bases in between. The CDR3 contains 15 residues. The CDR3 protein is CASSLEWTGRDEQYF. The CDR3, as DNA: TGTGCCAGCAGCTTGGAATGGACAGGGAGGGACGAGCAGTACTTC.

This CDR3 is CSAVGSSYEQYF. DNA for the CDR3: TGCAGCGCCGTGGGTAGCTCCTACGAGCAGTACTTC. The chain uses TRBV29-1 and TRBJ2-7; D is uncertain. The V end was cut by 7 bases, the J end by 0 bases, with 10 bases between. This CDR3 has 12 residues. The germline V gene encodes CDR1 SQVTM and CDR2 ANQGSEA.

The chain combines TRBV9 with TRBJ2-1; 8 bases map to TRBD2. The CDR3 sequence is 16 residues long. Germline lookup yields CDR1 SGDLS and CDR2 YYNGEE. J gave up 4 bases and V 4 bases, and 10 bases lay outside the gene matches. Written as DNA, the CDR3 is TGTGCCAGCAGCCCTTCTGTGGCTAGCGGGTACAATGAGCAGTTCTTC. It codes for CASSPSVASGYNEQFF.

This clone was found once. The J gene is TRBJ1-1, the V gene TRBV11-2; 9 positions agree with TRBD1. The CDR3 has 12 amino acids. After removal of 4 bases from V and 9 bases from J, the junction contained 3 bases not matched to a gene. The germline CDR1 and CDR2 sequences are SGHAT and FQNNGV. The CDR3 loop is CASSSNRGQAFF. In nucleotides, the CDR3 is TGTGCCAGCAGCTCTAACAGGGGGCAAGCTTTCTTT.